This T cell receptor beta chain was identified during a study of technical replicates of blood from a handful of donors. Profiling relied on immunoSEQ multiplex PCR, and the TCRdb table lists in-frame clones only, not all of them. The repertoire includes around 58,000 clones, more than 85% of them detected once, and over 4% sits in the top ten. The source material was PBMCs. The TCR sequence derives from a human donor in good health. Some clones in this sample may be carry-over from other donors' samples.

The CDR3 is CASSQLWGGYGYTF. Written as DNA, the CDR3 is TGTGCCAGCAGCCAGCTCTGGGGGGGTTATGGCTACACCTTC. The rearrangement links TRBV4-2 to TRBJ1-2; D perhaps matches TRBD1 (5 bases). CDR3 length equals 14 residues. CDR1 and CDR2 (germline): LGHNA, YNFKEQ. Between the trimmed V and J ends, which lost 3 bases and 5 bases, there was a span of 13 bases.